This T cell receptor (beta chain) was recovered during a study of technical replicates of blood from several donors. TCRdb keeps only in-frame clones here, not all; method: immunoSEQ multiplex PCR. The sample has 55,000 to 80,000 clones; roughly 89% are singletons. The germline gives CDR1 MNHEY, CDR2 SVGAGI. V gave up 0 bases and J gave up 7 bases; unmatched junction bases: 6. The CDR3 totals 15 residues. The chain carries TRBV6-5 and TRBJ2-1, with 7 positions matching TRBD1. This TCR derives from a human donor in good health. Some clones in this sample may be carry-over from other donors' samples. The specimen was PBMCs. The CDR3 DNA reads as TGTGCCAGCAGTTACTCTAGGGGGCTCGGAAATGAGCAGTTCTTC. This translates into CASSYSRGLGNEQFF.